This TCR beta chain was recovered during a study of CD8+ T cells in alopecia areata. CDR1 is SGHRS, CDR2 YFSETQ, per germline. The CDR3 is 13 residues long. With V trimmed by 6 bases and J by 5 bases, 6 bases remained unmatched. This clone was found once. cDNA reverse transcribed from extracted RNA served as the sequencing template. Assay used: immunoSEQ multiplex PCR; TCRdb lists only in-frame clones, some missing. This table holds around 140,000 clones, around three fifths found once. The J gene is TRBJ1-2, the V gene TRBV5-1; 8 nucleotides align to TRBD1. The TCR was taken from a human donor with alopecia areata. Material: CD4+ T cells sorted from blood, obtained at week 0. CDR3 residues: CASTPQGAYGYTF. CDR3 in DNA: TGCGCCAGCACCCCTCAGGGGGCGTATGGCTACACCTTC.